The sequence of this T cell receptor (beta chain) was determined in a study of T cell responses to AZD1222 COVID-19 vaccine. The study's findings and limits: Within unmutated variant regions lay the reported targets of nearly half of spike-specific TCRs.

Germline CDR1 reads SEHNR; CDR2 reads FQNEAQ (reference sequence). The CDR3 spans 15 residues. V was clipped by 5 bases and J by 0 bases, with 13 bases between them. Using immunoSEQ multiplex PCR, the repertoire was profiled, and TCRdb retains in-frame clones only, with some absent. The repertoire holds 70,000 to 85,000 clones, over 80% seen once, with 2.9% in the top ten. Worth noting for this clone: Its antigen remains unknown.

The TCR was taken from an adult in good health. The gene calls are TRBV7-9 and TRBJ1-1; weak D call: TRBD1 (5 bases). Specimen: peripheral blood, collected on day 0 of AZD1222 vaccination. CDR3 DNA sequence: TGTGCCAGCAGCCCAGGGTTCCTTATGAACACTGAAGCTTTCTTT. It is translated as CASSPGFLMNTEAFF.